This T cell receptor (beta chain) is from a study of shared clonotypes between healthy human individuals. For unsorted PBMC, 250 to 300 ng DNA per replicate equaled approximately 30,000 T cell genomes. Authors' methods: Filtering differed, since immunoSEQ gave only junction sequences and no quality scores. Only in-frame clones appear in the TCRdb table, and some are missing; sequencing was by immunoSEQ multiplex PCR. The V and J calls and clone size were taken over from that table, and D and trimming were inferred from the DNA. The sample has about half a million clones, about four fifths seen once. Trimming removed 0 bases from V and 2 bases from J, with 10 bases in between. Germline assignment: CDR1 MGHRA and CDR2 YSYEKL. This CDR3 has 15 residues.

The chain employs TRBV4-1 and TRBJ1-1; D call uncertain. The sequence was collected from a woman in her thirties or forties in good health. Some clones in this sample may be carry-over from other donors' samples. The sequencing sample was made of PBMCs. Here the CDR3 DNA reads TGCGCCAGCAGCCAAGATCCACAGCCTAACACTGAAGCTTTCTTT. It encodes CASSQDPQPNTEAFF.